Described below is a single T cell receptor (beta chain) sequence and its context. This receptor's antigen is unknown. No much larger clonotype is one base removed from it; base qualities were not supplied. Libraries were built with RT-PCR. For sequencing, a NextSeq 550 was employed. TCRdb cleaned the public reads at Q25 with fastp, built clones with MiXCR and kept in-frame beta chains. Rows with a matching CDR3 protein are joined into one entry that keeps the most common DNA and genes. This sample gives about a million distinct CDR3 sequences in total; 18% of them show up just once. The top ten hold around 6% of the sample. This record belongs to a study of patients and donors after allogeneic stem cell transplantation (dated by TCRdb to 2019 to 2021). The CDR3 spans 16 residues, from the cysteine through the phenylalanine. Only the CDR3 DNA stays, 48 bases, in frame from base 1. V was cut back by 3 bases and J by 4 bases, leaving a gap of 17 bases between them. CDR1 and CDR2 (SGDLS, YYNGEE) derive from the germline V gene.

This clonotype was sampled from a human donor who was either an allogeneic HSCT recipient or a stem cell or donor lymphocyte infusion donor (not recorded which). It is not recorded whose cells these are; they may come from a transplant donor. The sample was blood, either unsorted or a sorted T cell fraction (not recorded which). The receptor chain draws on TRBV9 and TRBJ2-1; confidence is insufficient to name the D gene. The nucleotides are TGTGCCAGCAGCGCTCCTGGGAAATCAGGATACAATGAGCAGTTCTTC. This codes for CASSAPGKSGYNEQFF.